Listed below are T cell receptor beta chains from one sample, sequenced in a study of patients and donors after allogeneic stem cell transplantation. TCRdb reprocessed the RT-PCR reads with MiXCR, giving one entry per CDR3 protein. The table includes about a million distinct CDR3 sequences, around 17% detected once. Material for sequencing was blood, either unsorted or a sorted T cell fraction (not recorded which). These receptors all come from a human donor who was either an allogeneic HSCT recipient or a stem cell or donor lymphocyte infusion donor (not recorded which). It is not recorded whose cells these are; they may come from a transplant donor. Both conserved end residues are part of each CDR3.

cdr3_length v_call cdr3_aa
13 TRBV7-9 CASRPKTEYEQYF
15 TRBV12-3/TRBV12-4 CASSLIRSGGTEAFF
14 TRBV4-1 CASSQERGKETQYF
15 TRBV7-9 CASSLRIGVQETQYF
18 TRBV21-1 CASSPERDSSGSFHEQFF
15 TRBV2 CASRQDRYSNQPQHF
14 TRBV10-3 CAIRTGQGAGEQYF
11 TRBV29-1 CSAHSRDGYTF
15 TRBV12-3/TRBV12-4 CASSLETGGSTEAFF
13 TRBV29-1 CSSSTGGAETQYF
14 TRBV28 CASSSPGGIYEQYF
12 TRBV12-3/TRBV12-4 CASSLLGGGGFF
13 TRBV12-3/TRBV12-4 CASSLGHSYEQYF
16 TRBV6-1 CASSVYSVGGSGELFF
16 TRBV27 CASSFKTSGRYDEQYF
15 TRBV5-1 CASSFNRGTDNEQFF
16 TRBV7-2 CASRPSRSGGQETQYF
16 TRBV20-1 CSARGRSVGRTLEQYF
15 TRBV25-1 CASRSTGGNNSPLHF
13 TRBV29-1 CSVEDGSGEKLFF
15 TRBV11-2 CASSLVGRLHNEQFF
15 TRBV9 CASSVVRAGRNEQFF
13 TRBV4-1 CASSQTPKGGYTF
16 TRBV3-1 CASSQKGGSGANVLTF
11 TRBV20-1 CSATRQRELFF
17 TRBV6-2/TRBV6-3 CASSYSFTGTVRDTQYF
15 TRBV4-3 CASSQFPGPNTEAFF
17 TRBV27 CASSLSPETGSKHGYTF
16 TRBV5-1 CASSLAATWGLNTQYF
15 TRBV5-1 CASSLSLAGGYEQFF
13 TRBV20-1 CSAGQGGDNEQFF
13 TRBV5-1 CASSKLASGELFF
16 TRBV7-7 CASSPVSSGNTGELFF
16 TRBV11-3 CASSVGTSGGIETQYF
13 TRBV6-2/TRBV6-3 CAITSGPTYEQYF
17 TRBV20-1 CSARAAPADRRNTEAFF
17 TRBV18 CASSPQSITGGYTEAFF
16 TRBV7-9 CASSKFRDRDNNEQFF
15 TRBV12-3/TRBV12-4 CASSNGRTSYNEQFF
14 TRBV6-1 CASSAIYNGGTQYF
14 TRBV9 CASRDQGTTGELFF
15 TRBV9 CASSFRDRANSPLHF
14 TRBV15 CATSRDFGNQPQHF
16 TRBV21-1 CASSPWDTLAKNIQYF
17 TRBV4-2 CASSQGDNSGLQETQYF